This T cell receptor beta chain comes out of a study of T cells expressing NK-cell markers. This CDR3 has 16 amino acids. With the 5' RACE reads reprocessed, TCRdb shows one record per CDR3 protein and no DNA. The listing records 200,000 to 300,000 distinct CDR3 sequences. The chain joins TRBV12-3 or TRBV12-4 to TRBJ2-1. The TCR originated in a man between 18 and 29 years old in good health. What was sequenced was blood T cells: a sorted CD56 or NKG2C T cell subset, CD4+ or CD8+ T cells, or bulk PBMC T cells (not recorded which). CDR3 sequence reads: CASSLARRLSYNEQFF.